This T cell receptor beta chain was identified during a study of blood T cell repertoires in COVID-19. On the study more broadly: Both acute and convalescent COVID-19 samples were obtained from the United States, Italy and Spain. In each case, the material was cDNA or gDNA derived from T cells, B-cell-depleted T cells, or PBMCs.

Trimming shortened V by 7 bases and J by 0 bases, and 11 bases separated the two germline ends. The CDR3 has 14 amino acids. In germline, CDR1 is MNHEY, CDR2 SMNVEV (reference sequence). Original handling: The assay estimated nucleated cells by amplifying reference gene primers. Data came from immunoSEQ multiplex PCR; TCRdb stores just in-frame clones and leaves some out. Clone size and V and J calls were adopted from that table, with D and trimming inferred from the DNA. The sample records roughly 150,000 clones, just under 85% being singletons. The V gene is TRBV27, the J gene TRBJ2-3; a weak D match, TRBD2 (5 bases). This sequence originates from a woman aged 80 or over with COVID-19, enrolled during active disease. Sequences were obtained from peripheral blood. The CDR3 DNA is TGTGCCAGCAACTTCCGGGGAAGCACAGATACGCAGTATTTT. Protein sequence: CASNFRGSTDTQYF.